This T cell receptor beta chain was obtained from a study of blood T cell repertoires in COVID-19. Study-wide context: There were acute and convalescent COVID-19 samples, and they came from the United States, Italy and Spain.

Patients from Seattle were sampled longitudinally, starting during active infection. Methods used by the authors: The assay estimated nucleated cells by amplifying reference gene primers. TCRdb's table, derived via immunoSEQ multiplex PCR, lists solely in-frame clones and lacks some. From that table come the V and J calls and clone size; the DNA was used to work out D and trimming. The table includes some 180,000 clones, roughly 90% detected once. This CDR3 is built from 14 residues. CDR1 ENHRY and CDR2 SYGVKD come from the germline V gene. The trim removed 6 bases at V and 4 bases at J, leaving 9 bases unmatched.

Input material: peripheral blood. The gene calls are TRBV10-3 and TRBJ2-7, with TRBD1 matching over 7 bases. The clonotype was recovered from a man younger than 35 with COVID-19, enrolled during active disease. The CDR3 sequence is CAISSRQGAYEQYF. In DNA form, the CDR3 reads TGTGCCATCAGCTCCCGACAGGGTGCATACGAGCAGTACTTC.